The TCR beta chain under discussion was sequenced for a study of shared clonotypes between healthy human individuals. About the research overall: CD4 naive cells filled three plates per donor, CD4 memory three, CD8 naive two and CD8 memory one.

General study points: Non-shared clonotypes had lower generation probabilities than clonotypes shared by all four sorted-subset donors.

The CDR3 is 15 residues long. From germline, CDR1 is SGHTA and CDR2 FQGTGA. V was cut by 5 bases and J by 2 bases, with 15 bases left in between. The repertoire was sequenced with immunoSEQ multiplex PCR; TCRdb's copy has only in-frame clones and lacks some. Of 1.4 million to 1.5 million clones in the sample, over 95% were seen once. With respect to this clone: No antigen is known for it.

CD4+ cell separation produced CD45RA+ naive and CD45RA-negative memory subsets. This receptor was identified in a man in his thirties or forties in good health. What was sequenced was naive CD4+ T cells sorted from blood. Subset of the sample: CD45RA+ positively selected. V and J are TRBV7-3 and TRBJ2-5; no firm D call. The CDR3 DNA sequence: TGTGCCAGCAGCCAAGGAACTCTCGGGCAAGAGACCCAGTACTTC. This translates into CASSQGTLGQETQYF.